These T cell receptor beta chains were read from a single sample in a study of blood T cell repertoires in COVID-19. Sequencing used immunoSEQ multiplex PCR; TCRdb keeps in-frame clones, though not all of them. Of more than 200,000 clones listed, 70% to 90% were seen once; the top ten hold more than 9%. Sequenced material: peripheral blood. The receptors originated from a man in his fifties with COVID-19, enrolled during active disease. CDR3s include the opening cysteine and the closing phenylalanine or tryptophan. A D gene is named only where the DNA matches it firmly. A clone size is listed for some rows: how often the clone was seen (once, few, many), or a class if it is expanded.

TRBV27	.	TRBD1	TRBJ1-2	TGTGCCAGCAGTTCGCAAGGGACAGGGGGCTATGGCTACACCTTC	CASSSQGTGGYGYTF
TRBV19	.	TRBD2	TRBJ2-5	TGTGCCAGTAGTATATTAGGGGTTGCGGGAGGGCAAGAGACCCAGTACTTC	CASSILGVAGGQETQYF
TRBV18	few	TRBD1	TRBJ1-3	TGTGCCAGCTCACCACTTGGGACAGGTTCTGGAAACACCATATATTTT	CASSPLGTGSGNTIYF
TRBV18	.	.	TRBJ2-3	TGTGCCAGCTCACCATTGACAGATTCGCCTTATTCTAGCACAGATACGCAGTATTTT	CASSPLTDSPYSSTDTQYF
TRBV9	.	.	TRBJ2-1	TGTGCCAGCAGCAGGGGGTCCTACAATGAGCAGTTCTTC	CASSRGSYNEQFF
TRBV5-5	.	.	TRBJ1-2	TGTGCCAGCATGGAGTTTATAGAAGAGGGCTACACCTTC	CASMEFIEEGYTF
TRBV7-6	.	TRBD1	TRBJ1-2	TGTGCCAGCAGCTTAGCCCGGACAGGTGATGGCTACACCTTC	CASSLARTGDGYTF
TRBV7-9	.	.	TRBJ2-5	TGTGCCAGCAGCTTCCAGGGAGAGACCCAGTACTTC	CASSFQGETQYF
TRBV5-1	.	.	TRBJ2-5	TGCGCCAGCAGCTTGGACTGGTTGGAGACCCAGTACTTC	CASSLDWLETQYF
TRBV7-8	.	.	TRBJ1-6	TGTGCCAGCAGCTTAGTCTCGGTTGCGGAGGGATACTATAATTCACCCCTCCACTTT	CASSLVSVAEGYYNSPLHF
TRBV19	.	.	TRBJ1-2	TGTGCCAGTAGTATGGGGGCTGGGGCCGCGAACTATGGCTACACCTTC	CASSMGAGAANYGYTF
TRBV5-4	.	.	TRBJ1-4	TGTGCCAGCAGCTTGGGGGCGCCTAATGAAAAACTGTTTTTT	CASSLGAPNEKLFF
TRBV3-1/TRBV3-2	.	TRBD2	TRBJ2-1	TGTGCCAGCAGCCATCTAGCGGTAACCTACAATGAGCAGTTCTTC	CASSHLAVTYNEQFF
TRBV11-2	.	TRBD1	TRBJ2-2	TGTGCCAGCAGCGAACAGGGGTACACCGGGGAGCTGTTTTTT	CASSEQGYTGELFF
TRBV9	.	TRBD1	TRBJ2-2	TGTGCCAGCAGTAGGAGAGACAGGGGTAACACCGGGGAGCTGTTTTTT	CASSRRDRGNTGELFF
TRBV5-1	.	.	TRBJ2-7	TGCGCCAGCAGCTTGGCCAGGGTCACCTACGAGCAGTACTTC	CASSLARVTYEQYF
TRBV29-1	.	.	TRBJ2-5	TGCAGCGTTACCCGGACAGTGCAAGAGACCCAGTACTTC	CSVTRTVQETQYF
TRBV7-2	.	.	TRBJ1-3	TGTGCCAGCAGCTTAGTCCCGGTATCAGGGTGGGGAAACACCATATATTTT	CASSLVPVSGWGNTIYF
TRBV29-1	once	.	TRBJ1-1	TGCAGCGTCATGACAAGTGAAGCTTTCTTT	CSVMTSEAFF
TRBV19	medium-sized	TRBD1	TRBJ2-3	TGTGCCAGTAGTTTGACCCCGGGACAGGGAGCAGATACGCAGTATTTT	CASSLTPGQGADTQYF
TRBV27	.	.	TRBJ2-7	TGTGCCAGCAGTTTATCGATTCTAGCGTGGGAGCAGTACTTC	CASSLSILAWEQYF
TRBV15	.	TRBD1	TRBJ2-7	TGTGCCACCAGCAGAGGCGACGGCAGGGGGAACTACGAGCAGTACTTC	CATSRGDGRGNYEQYF
TRBV24-1	.	.	TRBJ2-1	TGTGCCACCAGTGATTTTCCAGGGTCCGCGGAGCAGTTCTTC	CATSDFPGSAEQFF
TRBV10-3	.	TRBD1	TRBJ2-2	TGTGCCATCCACGGACAGGGGACCGGCACCGGGGAGCTGTTTTTT	CAIHGQGTGTGELFF
TRBV4-1	few	.	TRBJ1-6	TGCGCCAGCAGGCCCACAGGGACCCCCTCACCCCTCCACTTT	CASRPTGTPSPLHF
TRBV9	.	TRBD1	TRBJ2-6	TGTGCCAGCAGCGGTACAGGGGGCAGGATATCTGGGGCCAACGTCCTGACTTTC	CASSGTGGRISGANVLTF
TRBV27	.	TRBD1	TRBJ2-1	TGTGCCAGCACCAGGACAGGGGGGAGGTACAATGAGCAGTTCTTC	CASTRTGGRYNEQFF
TRBV29-1	.	TRBD1	TRBJ2-7	TGCAGCGTCCGGGACAGCTCAACCTACGAGCAGTACTTC	CSVRDSSTYEQYF
TRBV7-6	.	.	TRBJ2-2	TGTGCCAGCAGACAACAGGGGCGGGGGAACACCGGGGAGCTGTTTTTT	CASRQQGRGNTGELFF
TRBV5-8	once	.	TRBJ1-2	TGTGCCAGCAGCTTTCCGTCCGGAGGCCTCTATGGCTACACCTTC	CASSFPSGGLYGYTF
TRBV12-3/TRBV12-4	.	TRBD1	TRBJ2-7	TGTGCCAGCAGAAACGCTGCGACAGGGAGGCAGTACTTC	CASRNAATGRQYF
TRBV5-1	.	.	TRBJ2-6	TGCGCCAGCAGCTGGCCGGGACTTGGAGTCACTGGGGCCAACGTCCTGACTTTC	CASSWPGLGVTGANVLTF
TRBV9	.	.	TRBJ2-7	TGTGCCAGCAGCCATACAGGGAGCGAGCAGTACTTC	CASSHTGSEQYF
TRBV6-2/TRBV6-3	.	TRBD1	TRBJ2-5	TGTGCCAGCAGTTCCGGACAGGGGGCCCTTATGACCCAGTACTTC	CASSSGQGALMTQYF
TRBV10-2	.	TRBD1	TRBJ2-2	TGCGCCAGCTCCGGGACAGGGGAAAACACCGGGGAGCTGTTTTTT	CASSGTGENTGELFF
TRBV6-2/TRBV6-3	once	.	TRBJ1-4	TGTGCCAGCAGTTTAACAGAACCTTCTGCAACTAATGAAAAACTGTTTTTT	CASSLTEPSATNEKLFF
TRBV9	.	TRBD1	TRBJ2-3	TGTGCCAGCAGCGTCGGACAGGGCACAGATACGCAGTATTTT	CASSVGQGTDTQYF
TRBV7-2	.	.	TRBJ2-3	TGTGCCAGCAGCCCGGTGGAAACGGGGGGCCTGCCAGATACGCAGTATTTT	CASSPVETGGLPDTQYF
TRBV28	.	TRBD1	TRBJ2-5	TGTGCCAGCAGTTCACCGGGACAGTACCAAGAGACCCAGTACTTC	CASSSPGQYQETQYF
TRBV15	.	TRBD2	TRBJ2-1	TGTGCCACCAGCAGAGAAATGGGACTAGCGGACAATGAGCAGTTCTTC	CATSREMGLADNEQFF
TRBV19	few	.	TRBJ1-2	TGTGCCAGCGGGGGACGGCCCCATTTCGGCTACACCTTC	CASGGRPHFGYTF
TRBV11-2	.	TRBD2	TRBJ2-1	TGTGCCAGCAGCTTAGGGGGACTAGCGGTTTACAATGAGCAGTTCTTC	CASSLGGLAVYNEQFF
TRBV3-1/TRBV3-2	.	.	TRBJ2-5	TGTGCCAGCAGCCCGAAAACGCATACGACTCACAGGGAAGGGGCCTTGAAGACCCAGTACTTC	CASSPKTHTTHREGALKTQYF
TRBV5-4	.	TRBD2	TRBJ2-1	TGTGCCAGCAGCCGGAGCGGGGGGGCCTACAATGAGCAGTTCTTC	CASSRSGGAYNEQFF
TRBV5-1	.	TRBD2	TRBJ2-1	TGCGCCAGCAGCTTGGAGAGCGGGAGTTATAATGAGCAGTTCTTC	CASSLESGSYNEQFF
TRBV9	.	TRBD1	TRBJ1-1	TGTGCCAGCAGCGTTCATTACAGGGGCACTGAAGCTTTCTTT	CASSVHYRGTEAFF
TRBV6-6	.	TRBD2	TRBJ2-3	TGTGCCAGCACTCCCGGGACTAGCGGGAGTCTAGATACGCAGTATTTT	CASTPGTSGSLDTQYF
TRBV3-1/TRBV3-2	.	.	TRBJ2-1	TGTGCCAGCAGCCAAGACGTTCTCCCGCAGTTCTTC	CASSQDVLPQFF
TRBV10-3	.	.	TRBJ2-1	TGTGCCATCAGTGAGCTAGGGGGGACAGTAAACAATGAGCAGTTCTTC	CAISELGGTVNNEQFF
TRBV7-3	.	TRBD1	TRBJ2-5	TGTGCCAGCAGCTTGGCAGGGGGAGAGACCCAGTACTTC	CASSLAGGETQYF
TRBV29-1	.	.	TRBJ2-2	TGCAGCGGGCTGGCAGGGGCGAACACCGGGGAGCTGTTTTTT	CSGLAGANTGELFF
TRBV15	.	.	TRBJ2-7	TGTGCCACCAGCAGAGATCAGGCTAGCGCCTCCTTCGAGCAGTACTTC	CATSRDQASASFEQYF
TRBV7-9	.	TRBD1	TRBJ1-2	TGTGCCAGCAGCTTCGTAGGGACAGGGAACTATGGCTACACCTTC	CASSFVGTGNYGYTF
TRBV27	.	.	TRBJ2-5	TGTGCCAGCAGGGACCAGAGGGTTGAGACCCAGTACTTC	CASRDQRVETQYF
TRBV19	few	TRBD1	TRBJ1-5	TGTGCCAGTAGTTTCCGGGACAGAGACAATCAGCCCCAGCATTTT	CASSFRDRDNQPQHF
TRBV2	.	.	TRBJ1-3	TGTGCCAGCACTCCGGGTCCTACCTCTGGAAACACCATATATTTT	CASTPGPTSGNTIYF
TRBV7-9	.	TRBD1	TRBJ2-7	TGTGCCAGCAGTTTTAGGGGGACAGGAGTCAACGAGCAGTACTTC	CASSFRGTGVNEQYF
TRBV24-1	.	.	TRBJ1-5	TGTGCCTCTTCGTCGTCGGAGCGCAGCAATCAGCCCCAGCATTTT	CASSSSERSNQPQHF
TRBV30	.	.	TRBJ2-7	TGTGCCTTCCTTCAGGGCGGGAAAGCCTACGAGCAGTACTTC	CAFLQGGKAYEQYF